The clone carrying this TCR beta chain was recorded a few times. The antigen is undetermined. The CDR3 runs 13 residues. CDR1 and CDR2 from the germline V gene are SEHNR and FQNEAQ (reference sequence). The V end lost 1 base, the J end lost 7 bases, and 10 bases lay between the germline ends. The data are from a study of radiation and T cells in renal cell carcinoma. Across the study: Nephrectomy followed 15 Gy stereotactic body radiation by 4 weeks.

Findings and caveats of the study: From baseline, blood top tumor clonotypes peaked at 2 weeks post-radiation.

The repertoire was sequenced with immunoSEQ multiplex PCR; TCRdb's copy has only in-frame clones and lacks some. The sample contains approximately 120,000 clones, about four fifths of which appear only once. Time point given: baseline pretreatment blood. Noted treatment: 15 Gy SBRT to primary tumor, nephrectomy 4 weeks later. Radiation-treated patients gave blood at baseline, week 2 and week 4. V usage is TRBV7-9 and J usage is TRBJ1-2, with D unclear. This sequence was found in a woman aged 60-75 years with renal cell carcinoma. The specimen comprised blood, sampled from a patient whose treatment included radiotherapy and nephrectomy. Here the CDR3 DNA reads TGTGCCAGCAGCTTAGGACAAAGCGGTGGCTACACCTTC. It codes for CASSLGQSGGYTF.